These 23 T cell receptor beta chains originate from one sample sequenced in a study of memory B cells and T cells in multiple sclerosis. Assay used: immunoSEQ multiplex PCR; TCRdb lists only in-frame clones, some missing. In the table there are about 45,000 clones, approximately 80% of which are singletons. These receptors have no identified antigens. After stimulus-free culture, autoproliferating CFSE-dim and non-proliferating CFSE-high T cells were sequenced separately. Replicate wells were pooled after less than eight days of stimulus-free culture of around 54 million CFSE-labeled PBMCs. The sequenced sample consisted of PBMCs from blood kept in culture. Receptors were obtained from a human donor with multiple sclerosis.

This clone was observed once. The chain joins TRBV7-9 to TRBJ1-4; 8 bases match TRBD1. The CDR3 sequence is 15 residues long. The germline gives CDR1 SEHNR, CDR2 FQNEAQ (reference sequence). The ends lost 3 bases at V and 8 bases at J; junction bases unmatched: 8. As DNA, the CDR3 is TGTGCCAGCAGCTTTTCCGACAGGGGTTTGGAAAAACTGTTTTTT. Translating gives CASSFSDRGLEKLFF.

The rearrangement links TRBV19 to TRBJ2-3; 9 nucleotides line up with TRBD1. The ends lost 7 bases at V and 7 bases at J; junction bases unmatched: 9. The CDR3 spans 14 residues. Germline assignment: CDR1 LNHDA and CDR2 SQIVND (reference sequence). For the CDR3, the DNA is TGTGCCAGTATGGGGGGACAGGGACTAAATACGCAGTATTTT. Its translation: CASMGGQGLNTQYF.

This chain joins TRBV11-3 and TRBJ2-3; D gene ambiguous. Germline V CDR1 and CDR2: SGHNT, YENEEA. This CDR3 is 14 amino acids long. V lost 2 bases to trimming and J lost 2 bases, with 8 bases between them. CDR3 loop: CASSLTGTTDTQYF. CDR3 nucleotide sequence: TGTGCCAGCAGCTTAACTGGAACCACAGATACGCAGTATTTT.

In DNA, the CDR3 is TGTGCCAGCAGGGGACAGGGACACTACGAGCAGTACTTC. Protein: CASRGQGHYEQYF. The chain links TRBV7-3 to TRBJ2-7, with TRBD1 matching over 9 bases. The germline V gene has CDR1 SGHTA and CDR2 FQGTGA. V gave up 6 bases and J gave up 3 bases; unmatched junction bases: 3. CDR3 length equals 13 residues. Full variable domain (remainder filled in from reference TRBV7-3 and TRBJ2-7): GAGVSQTPSNKVTEKGKYVELRCDPISGHTALYWYRQSLGQGPEFLIYFQGTGAADDSGLPNDRFFAVRPEGSVSTLKIQRTERGDSAVYLCASRGQGHYEQYFGPGTRLTVT.

The rearrangement links TRBV30 to TRBJ1-4; D is unclear. The ends were cut back, 4 bases at V and 8 bases at J, with 11 bases in the middle. Germline V gene sequence: CDR1 GTSNPN, CDR2 SVGIG (reference sequence). This CDR3 spans 12 amino acids. The CDR3 reads CAWNPAGEKLFF. The CDR3 DNA follows: TGTGCCTGGAATCCGGCGGGGGAAAAACTGTTTTTT.

The V gene is TRBV18, the J gene TRBJ1-5; perhaps TRBD1 as D (6 bases). Deletions cut 8 bases from V and 1 base from J, with 15 bases between. From germline, CDR1 is KGHSH and CDR2 LQKENI. The CDR3 has 15 residues. The chain's CDR3 is CASLEGGGSNQPQHF. The CDR3 nucleotides are TGTGCCAGCCTAGAAGGGGGAGGAAGCAATCAGCCCCAGCATTTT.

The rearrangement uses TRBV12-1 and TRBJ1-4. TRBV12-1 has pseudogene status. The CDR3 length is 13 residues. Written as DNA, the CDR3 is TGTGCCAGCAGCGGCGGTGGTTGTGAAAAACTGTTTTTT. Translated, it gives CASSGGGCEKLFF.

This clone was detected a few times. The chain has TRBV5-6 and TRBJ1-1; D is ambiguous. Trimming removed 3 bases from V and 2 bases from J, with 14 bases in between. CDR3 length: 15 residues. Germline V CDR1 and CDR2: SGHDT, YYEEEE. CDR3 in DNA: TGTGCCAGCAGCTACAGTGGGCACTACAACACTGAAGCTTTCTTT. It encodes CASSYSGHYNTEAFF. The full variable domain, completed using reference TRBV5-6 and TRBJ1-1, is DAGVTQSPTHLIKTRGQQVTLRCSPKSGHDTVSWYQQALGQGPQFIFQYYEEEERQRGNFPDRFSGHQFPNYSSELNVNALLLGDSALYLCASSYSGHYNTEAFFGQGTRLTVV.

The chain recombines TRBV14 with TRBJ1-1, with TRBD1 matching over 9 bases. V shed 4 bases and J 8 bases; nucleotides not matched to a gene: 11. This CDR3 region has 15 residues. CDR1 and CDR2 from the germline V gene are SGHDN and FVKESK. In nucleotides, the CDR3 is TGTGCCAGCAGCCCGGACAGGGGATCGCCCTGGGAAGCTTTCTTT. This gives the protein CASSPDRGSPWEAFF.

The chain employs TRBV20-1 and TRBJ1-5; tentatively, D is TRBD1 (5 bases). From germline, CDR1 is DFQATT and CDR2 SNEGSKA (reference sequence). Between the trimmed V and J ends, which lost 6 bases and 9 bases, there was a span of 12 bases. CDR3 length: 11 amino acids. The CDR3 protein is CSAQGLGPQHF. DNA for the CDR3: TGCAGTGCCCAGGGCCTCGGGCCCCAGCATTTT.

The chain uses TRBV7-2 and TRBJ1-5; the D is unclear. The CDR3 is 14 residues long. Germline V gene sequence: CDR1 SGHTA, CDR2 FQGNSA. V was trimmed by 1 base and J by 6 bases, leaving 10 bases between them. CDR3 residues: CASSLEGGFQPQHF. The CDR3 nucleotides are TGTGCCAGCAGCTTAGAAGGAGGGTTTCAGCCCCAGCATTTT. Full variable domain (missing parts from reference TRBV7-2 and TRBJ1-5): GAGVSQSPSNKVTEKGKDVELRCDPISGHTALYWYRQSLGQGLEFLIYFQGNSAPDKSGLPSDRFSAERTGGSVSTLTIQRTQQEDSAVYLCASSLEGGFQPQHFGDGTRLSIL.

This sequence joins TRBV6-1 and TRBJ1-3; the D is unclear. Trimming shortened V by 2 bases and J by 1 base, and 9 bases separated the two germline ends. This CDR3 region has 15 residues. Per the germline V gene, CDR1 is MNHNS and CDR2 is SASEGT. As DNA, the CDR3 is TGTGCCAGCAGTGAATCCGGGTTATCTGGAAACACCATATATTTT. This translates into CASSESGLSGNTIYF.

The chain joins TRBV19 to TRBJ1-5, with D hard to call. The CDR3 totals 15 residues. Looked up from germline, CDR1 is LNHDA and CDR2 is SQIVND (reference sequence). V was shortened by 3 bases and J by 6 bases, with 15 bases between the two germline ends. This chain's CDR3 is CASSMTPWWGQPQHF. CDR3 DNA: TGTGCCAGTAGTATGACACCCTGGTGGGGTCAGCCCCAGCATTTT.

V usage is TRBV11-2 and J usage is TRBJ2-1; 10 positions match TRBD2. V was pared by 7 bases and J by 8 bases, with 11 bases of the junction left unmatched. The CDR3 is 15 amino acids. Germline V gene sequence: CDR1 SGHAT, CDR2 FQNNGV. This chain's CDR3 is CASTQAGGQGHEQFF. DNA for the CDR3: TGTGCCAGCACCCAAGCGGGGGGGCAGGGCCATGAGCAGTTCTTC.

The chain recombines TRBV7-6 with TRBJ1-2; D is unresolved. Germline V gene sequence: CDR1 SGHVS, CDR2 FNYEAQ. The CDR3 has 9 residues. V lost 5 bases and J 10 bases, leaving 5 bases between the germline ends. The chain's CDR3 is CASSPPYTF. The CDR3 nucleotides read TGTGCCAGCAGCCCCCCCTACACCTTC.

V gene TRBV28 combines with J gene TRBJ1-1; 8 nucleotides agree with TRBD1. Looked up from germline, CDR1 is MDHEN and CDR2 is SYDVKM. This CDR3 has 17 residues. Germline trimming cut 4 bases from V and 0 bases from J; bases unmatched to any gene: 10. The CDR3 reads CASSWVRQGRMNTEAFF. In DNA form, the CDR3 reads TGTGCCAGCAGTTGGGTGAGACAGGGGAGGATGAACACTGAAGCTTTCTTT.

V usage is TRBV6-1 and J usage is TRBJ2-7; the D gene is possibly TRBD1 (6 bases). Trimming took 6 bases from V and 3 from J, leaving 18 bases between them. The length of the CDR3 is 15 residues. CDR1 is MNHNS, CDR2 SASEGT, per germline. CDR3 sequence (DNA): TGTGCCAGCAGAACGGGACATTCGGCCAACTACGAGCAGTACTTC. As protein: CASRTGHSANYEQYF.

This chain connects TRBV10-3 to TRBJ1-2; 7 bases match TRBD1. Germline CDR1 reads ENHRY; CDR2 reads SYGVKD. The V segment lost 2 bases and the J segment 6 bases; nucleotides outside the gene matches: 9. The CDR3 is 15 amino acids. The CDR3: CAISEPTDRDDGYTF. CDR3 sequence (DNA): TGTGCCATCAGTGAGCCGACAGACAGGGACGATGGCTACACCTTC.

In its sample, this clone was seen once. CDR3 in DNA: TGTGCCAGCAGTGCCCCTTGGACAATCCGCAATGAGCAGTTCTTC. Its translation is CASSAPWTIRNEQFF. The chain couples TRBV28 to TRBJ2-1; TRBD1 is a possible D gene (5 bases). The CDR3 runs 15 residues. V gave up 5 bases and J gave up 6 bases, with 17 bases separating them. Germline-derived CDR1 and CDR2 are MDHEN and SYDVKM.

The chain is built from TRBV7-3 and TRBJ2-1; D not resolved. Trimming removed 0 bases at V and 4 bases at J, with 7 bases between. The CDR3 has 14 amino acids. Germline CDR1 reads SGHTA; CDR2 reads FQGTGA. The CDR3 DNA reads TGTGCCAGCAGCTTAACTTCGGTGTACAATGAGCAGTTCTTC. Protein product: CASSLTSVYNEQFF.

This rearrangement joins TRBV28 to TRBJ1-2; D ambiguous. Trimming left V 0 bases short and J 3 bases short, with 8 bases between. CDR1 is MDHEN and CDR2 is SYDVKM in the germline V gene. This CDR3 has 14 amino acids. CDR3 DNA: TGTGCCAGCAGTTTATGGGCGGGAGACTATGGCTACACCTTC. Its protein product is CASSLWAGDYGYTF.

The rearrangement links TRBV7-9 to TRBJ1-4; 8 bases map to TRBD1. Germline CDR1 reads SEHNR; CDR2 reads FQNEAQ (reference sequence). J was trimmed by 8 bases and V by 5 bases; bases with no gene match: 13. This CDR3 has 16 amino acids. The CDR3 protein is CASSTSSGGAGEKLFF. The CDR3 nucleotides read TGTGCCAGCAGCACGAGCTCAGGGGGCGCCGGAGAAAAACTGTTTTTT.

The chain uses TRBV11-3 and TRBJ2-1; the D call may be TRBD1 or TRBD2 (5 bases each). The V and J ends lost 1 base and 6 bases respectively, with 10 bases between them. Germline-derived CDR1 and CDR2 are SGHNT and YENEEA. The CDR3 contains 14 residues. The CDR3 is CASSLGGGGNEQFF. In DNA form, the CDR3 reads TGTGCCAGCAGCTTAGGTGGGGGTGGCAATGAGCAGTTCTTC.